This T cell receptor beta chain emerged from a study of blood T cell repertoires in COVID-19. As for the study in general: Whether acute or convalescent, the COVID-19 samples came from the United States, Italy and Spain. T cells, B-cell-depleted T cells, or PBMCs provided the cDNA or gDNA that served as material.

In the original analysis: Estimated nucleated cell counts came from reference gene primer amplification. Measured with immunoSEQ multiplex PCR; TCRdb has only the in-frame clones, and not every one. From that table come the V and J calls and clone size; the DNA was used to work out D and trimming. The sample shows about 330,000 clones, approximately 90% of them seen only once. Germline V gene lookup returns CDR1 SGHRS and CDR2 YFSETQ. The V and J ends lost 2 bases and 5 bases, in that order; junction bases with no gene match: 3. The CDR3 has 15 amino acids. The V call is TRBV5-1, the J call TRBJ2-2, with 10 nucleotides matching TRBD2. The clonotype originates from a woman in her forties or fifties with active or convalescent COVID-19. The source material was peripheral blood. As DNA, the CDR3 is TGCGCCAGCAGCTTTGAACTAGCGGGAACCGGGGAGCTGTTTTTT. Translating gives CASSFELAGTGELFF.